This paragraph reports one TCR beta chain. Its antigen is currently unknown. The sample originates from a study of shared clonotypes between healthy human individuals. Whole-study results and caveats: Naive subsets tended to show greater estimated richness than memory subsets.

It was CD45RO-negative cells, positively selected for CCR7, that made up naive CD8 cells, with terminally differentiated effector memory CD45RA+ cells excluded. This table comes from immunoSEQ multiplex PCR, and its TCRdb copy is limited to in-frame clones, with some not included. The profile shows millions of clones, 85% to 95% of them singletons. V lost 8 bases and J lost 2, with 16 bases in between. This CDR3 has 15 residues. The germline gives CDR1 MNHEY, CDR2 SMNVEV (reference sequence). The TCR originated in a man in his late teens or twenties in good health. Some clones in this sample may be carry-over from other donors' samples. Sequenced material: naive CD8+ T cells from PBMCs. V is TRBV27 and J is TRBJ1-5; weak D call: TRBD1 (6 bases). This CDR3 reads CASSPGAWGNQPQHF. In DNA, the CDR3 is TGTGCCAGCTCGCCGGGGGCTTGGGGCAATCAGCCCCAGCATTTT.